The present T cell receptor beta chain was sequenced within a study of metastatic and nonmetastatic thyroid tumors. Turning to the study itself: From malignant and benign thyroid patients, repertoires in blood and in tumor or nodule tissue were compared.

Whole-study results and caveats: TCR beta diversity was reportedly significantly higher in malignant thyroid tumors than benign nodules, in blood and tumor.

Thyroid surgery had not been preceded by any treatment in any patient. The CDR3 is 12 residues long. Germline CDR1 reads MNHNS; CDR2 reads SASEGT. Between the trimmed V and J ends, which lost 6 bases and 6 bases, there was a span of 9 bases. On this clone itself: Its specificity is not known. The conserved phenylalanine or tryptophan normally closing the CDR3 is absent here, so this likely arose from a read error.

Source study methods: In papillary thyroid cancer, a distant-metastasis classifier was built using CDR3 differences across clinicopathological groups. TCRdb redid the clone calls on the PCR reads using MiXCR. TCRdb, not the authors, supplied the V and J calls. The sample includes approximately 35,000 clones, about a sixth of them seen just once. The sequence derives from a male donor with papillary thyroid cancer or a benign thyroid nodule (not recorded which). Some clones in this sample may be carry-over from other donors' samples. The chain has TRBV6-1 and TRBJ1-5; D gene unclear. Sequencing input: blood. The CDR3 coding sequence is TGTGCCAGCAGCGACATCCTTCAGCCCCAGCATTAT. Its protein product is CASSDILQPQHY.